This T cell receptor beta chain was sequenced for a study of T cell responses to AZD1222 COVID-19 vaccine. Method: immunoSEQ multiplex PCR; TCRdb's copy keeps in-frame clones and lacks some. The sample lists approximately 140,000 clones; roughly 92% were seen once. This CDR3 is built from 13 residues. V lost 5 bases and J lost 4, with 10 bases in between. In germline, CDR1 is MNHEY, CDR2 SMNVEV (reference sequence). Study-wide points: Clonal diversity was possibly underestimated, and white British individuals and females predominated among donors. Among AZD1222 vaccinees, only five to seven were seropositive at baseline.

A remark on this clone: Its antigen is not known.

The source is an adult in good health. The sample here was peripheral blood, taken on day 0 of AZD1222 vaccination. The chain is built from TRBV27 and TRBJ2-3; no firm D call. The CDR3 nucleotides read TGTGCCAGCAGTCTCAACGGCGCAGATACGCAGTATTTT. This translates into CASSLNGADTQYF.